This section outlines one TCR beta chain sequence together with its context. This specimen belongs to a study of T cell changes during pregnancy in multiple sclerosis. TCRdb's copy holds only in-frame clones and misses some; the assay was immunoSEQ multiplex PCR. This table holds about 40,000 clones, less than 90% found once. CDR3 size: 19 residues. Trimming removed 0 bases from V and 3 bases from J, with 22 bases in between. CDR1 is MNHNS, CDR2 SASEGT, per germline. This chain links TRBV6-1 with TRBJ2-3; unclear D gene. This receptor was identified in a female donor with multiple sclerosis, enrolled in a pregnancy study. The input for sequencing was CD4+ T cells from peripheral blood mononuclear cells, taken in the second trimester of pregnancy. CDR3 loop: CASSEAWAESKKWTDTQYF. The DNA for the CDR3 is TGTGCCAGCAGTGAAGCCTGGGCAGAAAGTAAGAAATGGACAGATACGCAGTATTTT.